The clone carrying this T cell receptor (beta chain) was picked up one time. The data originate from a study of control samples from healthy donors and cancer patients. The V end lost 6 bases, the J end lost 14 bases, and 18 bases lay between the germline ends. Germline lookup yields CDR1 DFQATT and CDR2 SNEGSKA (reference sequence). The CDR3 runs 11 residues. TCRdb keeps only in-frame clones here, not all; method: immunoSEQ multiplex PCR. The top ten clones hold roughly 16% of a sample with roughly 79,000 clones, roughly 80% of them seen once. Source material: blood. The TCR sequence derives from a man aged 45-65 years in good health. The V call is TRBV20-1, the J call TRBJ2-3, with D tentatively TRBD2 (5 bases). In nucleotides, the CDR3 is TGCAGTGCCAGCCCGGAGAGCGAGGGGTATTTT. Its translation: CSASPESEGYF.